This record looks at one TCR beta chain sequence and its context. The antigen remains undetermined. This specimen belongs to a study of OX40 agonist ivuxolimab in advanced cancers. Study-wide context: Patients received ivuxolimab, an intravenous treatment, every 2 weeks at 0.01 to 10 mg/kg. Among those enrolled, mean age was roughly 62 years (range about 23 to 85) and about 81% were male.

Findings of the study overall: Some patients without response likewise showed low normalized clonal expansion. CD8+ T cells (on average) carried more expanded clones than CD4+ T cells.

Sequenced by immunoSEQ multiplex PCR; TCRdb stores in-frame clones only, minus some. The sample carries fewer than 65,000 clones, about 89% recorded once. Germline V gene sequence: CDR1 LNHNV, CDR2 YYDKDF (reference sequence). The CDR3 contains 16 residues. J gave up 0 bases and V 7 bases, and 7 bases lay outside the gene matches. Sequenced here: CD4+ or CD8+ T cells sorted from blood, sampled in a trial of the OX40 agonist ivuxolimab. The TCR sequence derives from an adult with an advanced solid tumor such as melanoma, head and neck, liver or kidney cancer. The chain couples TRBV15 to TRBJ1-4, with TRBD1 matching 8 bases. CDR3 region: CATTPGQETTNEKLFF. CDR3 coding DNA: TGTGCCACCACACCGGGACAGGAAACAACTAATGAAAAACTGTTTTTT.